This note documents a single TCR beta chain sequence. Its antigen is unidentified. This CDR3 contains 16 residues. CDR1 and CDR2 (germline): LGHNT, FRNRAP. V trimming: 5 bases; J trimming: 0 bases; junction bases outside the gene matches: 7. This sample stems from a study of a mutant IDH1 vaccine in newly diagnosed glioma. Study at large: Before enrollment, the patients had been treated with radiotherapy alone, temozolomide alone, or both together. Most of them had received both.

Study-wide points: Of all patients, roughly 93% showed vaccine-induced immune responses. Pseudoprogression appeared unlinked to shifts in leading peripheral T cell clonotypes.

Specified time point: week 23, last vaccination. Topical imiquimod accompanied each vaccine dose, which consisted of 300 ug of mutant IDH1 20-mer peptide. Profiled with immunoSEQ multiplex PCR; TCRdb holds only in-frame clones, not every one. The repertoire holds over 45,000 clones, with under 90% as singletons. This sample comprised PBMCs, obtained from a glioma patient whose treatment included an IDH1 peptide vaccine. The chain is built from TRBV12-5 and TRBJ1-5; 7 bases match TRBD1. The sequence came from a man aged 40-50 years with glioma. The CDR3 coding sequence is TGTGCTAGTGGTCTGGGGACAGCTTCTAGCAATCAGCCCCAGCATTTT. Translated, it gives CASGLGTASSNQPQHF.